This passage covers 22 T cell receptor beta chains from one sample sequenced in a study of T cells expressing NK-cell markers. TCRdb re-analyzed the 5' RACE reads; it lists each CDR3 protein once, without DNA. This repertoire comprises about 30,000 distinct CDR3 sequences; its ten largest clones make up 50% to 75%. The specimen was blood T cells: a sorted CD56 or NKG2C T cell subset, CD4+ or CD8+ T cells, or bulk PBMC T cells (not recorded which). Receptors originate from a woman between 18 and 70 years old in good health.

The V gene is TRBV12-2, the J gene TRBJ1-3; the D call from TCRdb, TRBD1, cannot be confirmed without DNA. TRBV12-2 constitutes a pseudogene. The CDR3 spans 15 residues. CDR3 protein: CASRLTGTSGNTIYF.

The genes are TRBV27 and TRBJ2-1; TCRdb calls TRBD2, which cannot be checked without DNA. Per germline, CDR1 MNHEY and CDR2 SMNVEV (reference sequence). CDR3 length: 14 amino acids. The CDR3 protein is CATRLAGGYNEQFF.

This sequence joins TRBV4-1 and TRBJ2-5; as DNA is missing, the TRBD2 call by TCRdb cannot be tested. Germline V gene sequence: CDR1 MGHRA, CDR2 YSYEKL. The CDR3 length is 16 residues. The chain's CDR3 is CASSPRGGGAQKTQYF.

The J gene is TRBJ2-1, the V gene TRBV4-2. The CDR3 totals 16 residues. Germline V CDR1 and CDR2: LGHNA, YNFKEQ. The CDR3: CASSQDAAGLYNEQFF.

CDR3 amino acids: CATSDSELAGSLSYEQYF. The genes are TRBV24-1 and TRBJ2-7; without DNA, the TCRdb call of TRBD2 cannot be checked. Germline V gene sequence: CDR1 KGHDR, CDR2 SFDVKD. This CDR3 has 18 amino acids.

The CDR3 loop reads CATSLSANTGELFF. The chain links TRBV24-1 to TRBJ2-2; the TCRdb D gene call, TRBD1, has no DNA to confirm it. The germline V gene has CDR1 KGHDR and CDR2 SFDVKD. There are 14 residues in the CDR3.

The genes are TRBV2 and TRBJ1-1; TCRdb lists TRBD1, though no DNA is available to test this call. CDR1 and CDR2 (germline): SNHLY, FYNNEI. The CDR3 runs to 16 residues. CDR3 amino acids: CASSDLDRDRNTEAFF.

The rearrangement links TRBV14 to TRBJ2-7; the D call from TCRdb, TRBD2, cannot be confirmed without DNA. Germline V gene data show CDR1 as SGHDN and CDR2 as FVKESK. The CDR3 is 15 amino acids. The CDR3 is CASSQVSGGPHEQYF.

The J gene is TRBJ2-7, the V gene TRBV4-1; TCRdb's D call, TRBD2, is unchecked because there is no DNA. Germline CDR1 reads MGHRA; CDR2 reads YSYEKL. The CDR3 has 14 residues. The CDR3 loop reads CASSQPGLGNEQYF.

The CDR3: CASSPSPGARGEAFF. The chain couples TRBV11-2 to TRBJ1-1; the TRBD1 assignment by TCRdb is unverifiable without DNA. CDR3 length: 15 amino acids. Germline CDR1 and CDR2: SGHAT and FQNNGV.

The chain links TRBV30 to TRBJ2-1. Germline V gives CDR1 GTSNPN, CDR2 SVGIG (reference sequence). CDR3 length: 14 amino acids. The CDR3 reads CAWGVGILYNEQFF.

V usage is TRBV20-1 and J usage is TRBJ1-1; TCRdb's D call, TRBD1, is unchecked because there is no DNA. CDR1 is DFQATT and CDR2 is SNEGSKA in the germline V gene (reference sequence). The CDR3 is 14 amino acids. CDR3 sequence reads: CSARNRGSGTEAFF.

The chain links TRBV7-9 to TRBJ1-2. The CDR3 runs to 12 residues. CDR1 is SEHNR and CDR2 is FQNEAQ in the germline V gene (reference sequence). CDR3 region: CASMRLSYGYTF. The full variable domain, completed using reference TRBV7-9 and TRBJ1-2, is DTGVSQNPRHKITKRGQNVTFRCDPISEHNRLYWYRQTLGQGPEFLTYFQNEAQLEKSRLLSDRFSAERPKGSFSTLEIQRTEQGDSAMYLCASMRLSYGYTFGSGTRLTVV.

V usage is TRBV27 and J usage is TRBJ2-3; as DNA is missing, the TRBD1 call by TCRdb cannot be tested. The CDR3 loop spans 13 amino acids. Germline V gene data show CDR1 as MNHEY and CDR2 as SMNVEV (reference sequence). This chain's CDR3 is CASNWPGSDTQYF.

CDR3: CASSQGPGQILSSTDTQYF. V usage is TRBV4-1 and J usage is TRBJ2-3; there is no DNA to check the TCRdb D call of TRBD1. Germline loops: CDR1 MGHRA, CDR2 YSYEKL. The CDR3 totals 19 residues.

The V and J genes are TRBV2 and TRBJ2-3; TCRdb lists TRBD1, though no DNA is available to test this call. The CDR3 sequence is 16 residues long. Germline V gene sequence: CDR1 SNHLY, CDR2 FYNNEI. The CDR3 is CASSEPPGQASDTQYF.

J is TRBJ2-2 and V is TRBV6-1. CDR3 length: 15 amino acids. Germline V CDR1 and CDR2: MNHNS, SASEGT. This CDR3 reads CASSGSIDGTGELFF.

The chain employs TRBV4-1 and TRBJ2-3; TCRdb outputs TRBD2, but without DNA this stays unchecked. Germline CDR1 and CDR2: MGHRA and YSYEKL. CDR3 length: 18 residues. The CDR3 spells CASSRRTGGVITADTQYF.

The chain employs TRBV6-5 and TRBJ2-2. The CDR3 is 12 amino acids. Per germline, CDR1 MNHEY and CDR2 SVGAGI. CDR3 region: CASSTSPGELFF.

The rearrangement uses TRBV25-1 and TRBJ2-5; TCRdb selects TRBD1, and the lack of DNA leaves this call unchecked. CDR3 length: 13 amino acids. In germline, CDR1 is MGHDK, CDR2 SYGVNS. Here the CDR3 reads CASAGTAQETQYF.

CDR3 sequence: CASSIGGDFYEQYF. V is TRBV19 and J is TRBJ2-7; TCRdb returns TRBD1, unconfirmable since there is no DNA. There are 14 residues in the CDR3. Germline V gene data show CDR1 as LNHDA and CDR2 as SQIVND (reference sequence). Full variable domain (remainder filled in from reference TRBV19 and TRBJ2-7): DGGITQSPKYLFRKEGQNVTLSCEQNLNHDAMYWYRQDPGQGLRLIYYSQIVNDFQKGDIAEGYSVSREKKESFPLTVTSAQKNPTAFYLCASSIGGDFYEQYFGPGTRLTVT.

The rearrangement links TRBV20-1 to TRBJ1-1. The CDR3 totals 14 residues. CDR1 DFQATT and CDR2 SNEGSKA come from the germline V gene (reference sequence). This CDR3 reads CSARDIGVDTEAFF.